Detailed here is one TCR beta chain. These data come from a study of blood T cell repertoires in COVID-19. Study at large: Specimens from acute and convalescent COVID-19 originated in the United States, Italy and Spain. T cells, B-cell-depleted T cells, or PBMCs provided the cDNA or gDNA that served as material.

In the original workflow: Estimated nucleated cell counts came from reference gene primer amplification. Clones were read by immunoSEQ multiplex PCR, and TCRdb kept only the in-frame ones, dropping some. V and J calls plus clone size are reproduced from that table; the DNA served to infer D and trimming. The data show some 170,000 clones, under 95% seen once. Input material: peripheral blood. The origin of this receptor is a man in his 60s with active or convalescent COVID-19.

The CDR3 region is CASSGGTSGGDTDTQYF. Here the CDR3 DNA reads TGTGCCAGCAGCGGAGGGACTAGCGGGGGTGACACAGATACGCAGTATTTT. The V gene is TRBV3-1 (or the pseudogene TRBV3-2), the J gene TRBJ2-3, with TRBD2 matching over 14 bases. V gave up 5 bases and J gave up 2 bases; unmatched junction bases: 6. CDR1 LGHDT and CDR2 YNNKEL come from the germline V gene (reference sequence). This CDR3 region has 17 residues.